This T cell receptor beta chain was sequenced in a study of PD-1 blockade in classical Hodgkin lymphoma. Findings and limits, study-wide: TCR diversity at baseline was reported to be reduced in newly diagnosed patients relative to healthy donors. TCR diversity in CD4+, not CD8+, cells rose significantly by C4D1.

Every patient had relapsed following autologous stem cell transplantation, and cohorts differed in brentuximab vedotin exposure. This CDR3 is built from 16 residues. V dropped 2 bases and J dropped 6 bases, with 16 bases sitting between them. Germline V gene sequence: CDR1 LGHNA, CDR2 YSLEER. In the case of this clone: What it binds is not known.

Measured with immunoSEQ multiplex PCR; TCRdb has only the in-frame clones, and not every one. Of 40,000 to 45,000 clones in the sample, approximately 70% are singletons; the top ten hold 2.5% to 3%. The material was peripheral blood mononuclear cells (PBMCs), obtained before the second cycle of nivolumab. The chain uses TRBV4-3 and TRBJ2-2, with D possibly being TRBD1 or TRBD2 (5 bases each). This receptor was identified in a human donor with classical Hodgkin lymphoma. The CDR3 spells CASSQYGTTASGELFF. As DNA, the CDR3 is TGCGCCAGCAGCCAATACGGGACGACAGCGTCCGGGGAGCTGTTTTTT.